This T cell receptor beta chain was sequenced during a study of shared clonotypes between healthy human individuals. The CDR3 covers 15 residues. The germline gives CDR1 SNHLY, CDR2 FYNNEI. Trimming left V 4 bases short and J 1 base short, with 11 bases between. As for this clone: Its antigen is currently unknown. Other DNA sequences in this sample translate to the same CDR3.

Investigators divided CD4+ cells into CD45RA+ naive and CD45RA-negative memory subsets. Each cell subset's genomic DNA was divided evenly among several immunoSEQ plates. Libraries were prepared by immunoSEQ multiplex PCR; TCRdb keeps only in-frame clonotypes and omits some of them. The repertoire consists of a few million clones, with about 92% occurring once and the leading ten covering around 0.14%. Notes on the study in general: Clonotypes not shared had lower generation probabilities than those common to all four donors.

This receptor was identified in a man aged 18 to 30 in good health. The sample consisted of naive CD4+ T cells sorted from blood. Subset here: CD45RA+ positively selected. The chain recombines TRBV2 with TRBJ1-5, with a tentative D call TRBD1 (6 bases). The CDR3 bases are TGTGCCAGCAGTGCGGAGGGGGGAAGCAATCAGCCCCAGCATTTT. Protein product: CASSAEGGSNQPQHF.